This T cell receptor (beta chain) was recorded in a study of blood T cell repertoires in COVID-19. The wider study: Both acute and convalescent COVID-19 samples were obtained from the United States, Italy and Spain. T cells, B-cell-depleted T cells, or PBMCs provided the cDNA or gDNA that served as material.

Per the original methods: Reference gene primer amplification in the assay estimated nucleated cell counts. Only in-frame clones appear in the TCRdb table, and some are missing; sequencing was by immunoSEQ multiplex PCR. V and J calls plus clone size are reproduced from that table; the DNA served to infer D and trimming. The table has 350,000 or so clones, around 90% seen once. Germline-derived CDR1 and CDR2 are KGHDR and SFDVKD. Trimming took 5 bases from V and 3 from J, leaving 18 bases between them. The CDR3 length is 16 residues. The V and J genes are TRBV24-1 and TRBJ1-1; no clear D. Input material: peripheral blood. The origin of this receptor is a man aged 18 to 29 with active or convalescent COVID-19. The CDR3 region has the DNA TGTGCCACCAGTGGAGGGCCGAGTTCGGTGGACACTGAAGCTTTCTTT. The encoded protein is CATSGGPSSVDTEAFF.